These 15 T cell receptor beta chains originate from one sample sequenced in a study of cytotoxic CD8 clonotypes in ibrutinib-treated CLL. Profiled with immunoSEQ multiplex PCR; TCRdb holds only in-frame clones, not every one. The table has roughly 200,000 clones, over 55% seen once; the top ten hold about an eighth. Sequenced here: PBMCs, sampled after 24 months of ibrutinib treatment. Receptors were obtained from a human donor with chronic lymphocytic leukemia.

V is TRBV4-3 and J is TRBJ1-3, with 9 bases identical to TRBD1. V was clipped by 1 base and J by 3 bases; unmatched bases: 4. Germline CDR1 is LGHNA and CDR2 is YSLEER. The CDR3 extends over 16 amino acids. CDR3 loop: CASSQAGTGFGNTIYF. The CDR3 DNA sequence: TGCGCCAGCAGCCAAGCAGGGACAGGGTTTGGAAACACCATATATTTT.

This clone was detected a few times. The V gene is TRBV6-5, the J gene TRBJ2-2; D ambiguous. Looked up from germline, CDR1 is MNHEY and CDR2 is SVGAGI. This CDR3 region has 15 residues. V was trimmed by 3 bases and J by 6 bases, leaving 14 bases between them. The CDR3 reads CASSYWLGSSGELFF. The CDR3 DNA follows: TGTGCCAGCAGTTATTGGCTAGGGTCCTCCGGGGAGCTGTTTTTT.

The rearrangement links TRBV7-6 to TRBJ2-7, with 13 bases matching TRBD2. The CDR3 extends over 19 amino acids. V was pared by 5 bases and J by 5 bases, with 18 bases of the junction left unmatched. Germline CDR1 is SGHVS and CDR2 is FNYEAQ. CDR3 in DNA: TGTGCCAGCAGCCCGAACGTAGAGCGACTAGCGGGAGGACGGGACGAGCAGTACTTC. Amino acid sequence: CASSPNVERLAGGRDEQYF.

The rearrangement links TRBV18 to TRBJ2-1, with 7 bases aligning to TRBD1. Losses at the gene ends were 1 base for V and 2 bases for J; bases not matched to a gene: 2. The germline V gene encodes CDR1 KGHSH and CDR2 LQKENI. The length of the CDR3 is 15 residues. The CDR3 region is CASSPQDRTYNEQFF. CDR3 sequence (DNA): TGTGCCAGCTCACCACAGGACAGGACCTACAATGAGCAGTTCTTC.

This chain uses TRBV30 with TRBJ1-2; 9 bases are shared with TRBD1. The germline V gene encodes CDR1 GTSNPN and CDR2 SVGIG (reference sequence). J gave up 6 bases and V 2 bases, and 13 bases lay outside the gene matches. The CDR3 loop spans 16 amino acids. The CDR3 nucleotides are TGTGCCTGGAGTCATACCCCCTACAGGGGGCGGGATGGCTACACCTTC. Translated, it gives CAWSHTPYRGRDGYTF. Together with reference TRBV30 and TRBJ1-2, the CDR3 gives the full variable domain: SQTIHQWPATLVQPVGSPLSLECTVEGTSNPNLYWYRQAAGRGLQLLFYSVGIGQISSEVPQNLSASRPQDRQFILSSKKLLLSDSGFYLCAWSHTPYRGRDGYTFGSGTRLTVV.

V and J are TRBV25-1 and TRBJ2-3, with D possibly being TRBD2 (6 bases). The CDR3 is 14 amino acids. The V end lost 6 bases, the J end lost 0 bases, and 10 bases lay between the germline ends. From germline, CDR1 is MGHDK and CDR2 SYGVNS. CDR3 DNA sequence: TGTGCCAGCAGCCACGGGACTAGCACAGATACGCAGTATTTT. Translating it yields CASSHGTSTDTQYF.

This clone was found a few times. The V and J genes are TRBV11-2 and TRBJ2-7, with unresolved D. The CDR3 runs to 17 residues. The germline V gene has CDR1 SGHAT and CDR2 FQNNGV. V was clipped by 1 base and J by 0 bases, with 16 bases between them. CDR3 nucleotide sequence: TGTGCCAGCAGCTTAGGCGTCCGGGCCCGGAGCTCCTACGAGCAGTACTTC. Amino acid sequence: CASSLGVRARSSYEQYF.

V usage is TRBV18 and J usage is TRBJ1-5; D not certain. From germline, CDR1 is KGHSH and CDR2 LQKENI. The ends were cut back, 3 bases at V and 5 bases at J, with 14 bases in the middle. This CDR3 is built from 15 residues. The CDR3 sequence: CASSPGDYVDQPQHF. As DNA, the CDR3 is TGTGCCAGCTCACCTGGAGACTACGTGGATCAGCCCCAGCATTTT.

The chain recombines TRBV29-1 with TRBJ2-3; 9 bases line up with TRBD2. Trimming removed 3 bases from V and 7 bases from J; junction bases left unmatched: 8. The CDR3 covers 14 residues. Germline loops: CDR1 SQVTM, CDR2 ANQGSEA. The CDR3 coding sequence is TGCAGCGTTGATTCTTCGGCGGGGGGGTATACGCAGTATTTT. Amino acids: CSVDSSAGGYTQYF.

The V and J genes are TRBV5-4 and TRBJ2-1; no firm D call. Germline assignment: CDR1 SGHNT and CDR2 YYREEE (reference sequence). Between the trimmed V and J ends, which lost 5 bases and 7 bases, there was a span of 7 bases. This CDR3 region has 11 residues. CDR3 nucleotides: TGTGCCAGCAGGTTCGGGAATGAGCAGTTCTTC. Amino acids: CASRFGNEQFF.

This chain links TRBV5-1 with TRBJ2-5; the D gene could be TRBD1 or TRBD2 (5 bases each). Germline loops: CDR1 SGHRS, CDR2 YFSETQ. This CDR3 has 14 amino acids. The V gene lost 4 bases and the J gene lost 4 bases, with 14 bases spanning the gap. CDR3 bases: TGCGCCAGCAGCCGGACGGGGCTCCGAGAGACCCAGTACTTC. As protein: CASSRTGLRETQYF. Full variable domain (outside the CDR3, taken from reference TRBV5-1 and TRBJ2-5): KAGVTQTPRYLIKTRGQQVTLSCSPISGHRSVSWYQQTPGQGLQFLFEYFSETQRNKGNFPGRFSGRQFSNSRSEMNVSTLELGDSALYLCASSRTGLRETQYFGPGTRLLVL.

This CDR3 is CATSRGREVVYEQYF. The CDR3 nucleotides are TGTGCCACCAGCAGAGGGCGGGAGGTAGTTTACGAGCAGTACTTC. V gene TRBV15 combines with J gene TRBJ2-7; 8 bases fit TRBD2. The junction had 6 bases not matched to a gene; V was cut back by 1 base and J by 4 bases. The CDR3 covers 15 residues. Germline V lookup: CDR1 LNHNV, CDR2 YYDKDF (reference sequence).

The chain has TRBV5-6 and TRBJ2-7; 7 bases agree with TRBD2. J lost 2 bases, V lost 0 bases, and 5 bases had no gene match. The CDR3 is made up of 15 amino acids. Per the germline V gene, CDR1 is SGHDT and CDR2 is YYEEEE. This CDR3 is CASSLAWRGTYEQYF. Here the CDR3 DNA reads TGTGCCAGCAGCTTGGCTTGGCGGGGGACCTACGAGCAGTACTTC.

This clone was seen once. The gene calls are TRBV5-5 and TRBJ1-5; the D is unclear. Germline V gene sequence: CDR1 SGHKS, CDR2 YYEKEE (reference sequence). This CDR3 is built from 14 residues. The ends were cut back, 0 bases at V and 7 bases at J, with 11 bases in the middle. This chain's CDR3 is CASSLVEPGQPQHF. DNA of the CDR3: TGTGCCAGCAGCTTGGTGGAACCCGGGCAGCCCCAGCATTTT.

The J gene is TRBJ2-7, the V gene TRBV5-8; D unclear. V lost 5 bases and J 4 bases, leaving 7 bases between the germline ends. CDR3 size: 11 residues. Germline CDR1 SGHTS, CDR2 YDEGEE. CDR3 protein: CASRSVYEQYF. In nucleotides, the CDR3 is TGTGCCAGCAGAAGTGTTTACGAGCAGTACTTC.